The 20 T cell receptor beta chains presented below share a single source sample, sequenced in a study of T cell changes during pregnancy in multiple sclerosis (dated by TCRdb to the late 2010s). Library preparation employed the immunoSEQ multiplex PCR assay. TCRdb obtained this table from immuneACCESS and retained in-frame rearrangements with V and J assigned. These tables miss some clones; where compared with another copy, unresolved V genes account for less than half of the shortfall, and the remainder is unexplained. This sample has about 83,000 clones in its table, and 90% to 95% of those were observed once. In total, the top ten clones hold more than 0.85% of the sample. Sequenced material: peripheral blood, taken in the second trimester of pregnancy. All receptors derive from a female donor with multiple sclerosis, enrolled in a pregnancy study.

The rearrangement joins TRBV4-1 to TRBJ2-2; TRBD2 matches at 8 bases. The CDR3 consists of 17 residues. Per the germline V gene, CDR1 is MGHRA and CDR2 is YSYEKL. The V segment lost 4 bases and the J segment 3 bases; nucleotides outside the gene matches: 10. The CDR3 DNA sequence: TGCGCCAGCAGCCGAAATGCCGGGGGGGGCGACACCGGGGAGCTGTTTTTT. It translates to CASSRNAGGGDTGELFF.

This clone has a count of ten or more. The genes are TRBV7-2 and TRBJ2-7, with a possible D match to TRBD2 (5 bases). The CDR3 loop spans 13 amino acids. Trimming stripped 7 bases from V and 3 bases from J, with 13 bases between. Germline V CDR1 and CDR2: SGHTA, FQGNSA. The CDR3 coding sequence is TGTGCCAGCAATCCCGGGGTTAACTACGAGCAGTACTTC. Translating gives CASNPGVNYEQYF.

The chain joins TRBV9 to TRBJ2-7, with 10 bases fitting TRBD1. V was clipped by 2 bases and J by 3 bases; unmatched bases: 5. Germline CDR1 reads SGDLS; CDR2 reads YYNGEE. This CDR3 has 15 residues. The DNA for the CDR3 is TGTGCCAGCAGCGTGGGACAGGGGAGTTTCTACGAGCAGTACTTC. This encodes CASSVGQGSFYEQYF.

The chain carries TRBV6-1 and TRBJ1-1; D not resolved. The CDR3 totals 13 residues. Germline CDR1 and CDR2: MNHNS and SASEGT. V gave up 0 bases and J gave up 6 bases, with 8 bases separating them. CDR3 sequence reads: CASSEAGGAEAFF. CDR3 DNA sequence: TGTGCCAGCAGTGAAGCTGGAGGTGCTGAAGCTTTCTTT.

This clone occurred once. The CDR3 reads CASRSQETHYEQYF. The CDR3 DNA sequence: TGCGCCAGCAGGTCGCAGGAAACTCACTACGAGCAGTACTTC. This sequence joins TRBV4-1 and TRBJ2-7, with D hard to call. Germline V gives CDR1 MGHRA, CDR2 YSYEKL. The length of the CDR3 is 14 residues. The germline V and J ends were trimmed by 6 bases and 3 bases, with 15 bases remaining between them.

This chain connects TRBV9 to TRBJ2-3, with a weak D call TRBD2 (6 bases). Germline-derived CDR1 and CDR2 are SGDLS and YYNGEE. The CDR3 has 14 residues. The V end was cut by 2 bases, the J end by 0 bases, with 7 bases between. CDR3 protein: CASSVSGSTDTQYF. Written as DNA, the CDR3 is TGTGCCAGCAGCGTTAGCGGTAGCACAGATACGCAGTATTTT.

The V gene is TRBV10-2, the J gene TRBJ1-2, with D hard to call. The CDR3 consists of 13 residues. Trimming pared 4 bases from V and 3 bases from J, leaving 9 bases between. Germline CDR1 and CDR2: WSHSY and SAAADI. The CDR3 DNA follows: TGCGCCAGCAGTGGAACCGGGGACTATGGCTACACCTTC. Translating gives CASSGTGDYGYTF.

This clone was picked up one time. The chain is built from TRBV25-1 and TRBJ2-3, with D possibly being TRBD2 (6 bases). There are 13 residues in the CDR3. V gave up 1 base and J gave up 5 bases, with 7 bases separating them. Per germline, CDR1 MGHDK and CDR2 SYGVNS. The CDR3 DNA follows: TGTGCCAGCAGTGAATTCGGGAGAGATACGCAGTATTTT. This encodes CASSEFGRDTQYF.

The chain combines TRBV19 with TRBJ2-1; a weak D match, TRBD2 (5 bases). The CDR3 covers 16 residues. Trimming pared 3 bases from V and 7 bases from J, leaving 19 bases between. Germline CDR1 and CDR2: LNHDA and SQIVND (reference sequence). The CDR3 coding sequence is TGTGCCAGTAGTATTATCTTCAGCGAGGGTGAGAATGAGCAGTTCTTC. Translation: CASSIIFSEGENEQFF. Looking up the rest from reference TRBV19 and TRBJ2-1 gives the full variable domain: DGGITQSPKYLFRKEGQNVTLSCEQNLNHDAMYWYRQDPGQGLRLIYYSQIVNDFQKGDIAEGYSVSREKKESFPLTVTSAQKNPTAFYLCASSIIFSEGENEQFFGPGTRLTVL.

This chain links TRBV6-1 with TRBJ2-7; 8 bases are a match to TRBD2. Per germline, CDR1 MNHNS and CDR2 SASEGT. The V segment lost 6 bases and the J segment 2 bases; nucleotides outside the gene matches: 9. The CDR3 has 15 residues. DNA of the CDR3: TGTGCCAGCAGGGTGACTAGCGTACAACCCTACGAGCAGTACTTC. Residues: CASRVTSVQPYEQYF.

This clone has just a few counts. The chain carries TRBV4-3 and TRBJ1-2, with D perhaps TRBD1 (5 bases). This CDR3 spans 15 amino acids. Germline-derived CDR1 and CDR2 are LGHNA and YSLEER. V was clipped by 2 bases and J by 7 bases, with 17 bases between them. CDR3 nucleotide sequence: TGCGCCAGCAGCCAAACGGCGGGGGTAGTGGGTGGCTACACCTTC. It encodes CASSQTAGVVGGYTF.

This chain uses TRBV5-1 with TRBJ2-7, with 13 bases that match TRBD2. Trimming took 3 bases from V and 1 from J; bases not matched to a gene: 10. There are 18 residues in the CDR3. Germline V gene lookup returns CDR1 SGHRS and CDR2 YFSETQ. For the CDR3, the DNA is TGCGCCAGCAGCTCGACTGGGACTAGCGGGATTAGATCCTACGAGCAGTACTTC. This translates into CASSSTGTSGIRSYEQYF.

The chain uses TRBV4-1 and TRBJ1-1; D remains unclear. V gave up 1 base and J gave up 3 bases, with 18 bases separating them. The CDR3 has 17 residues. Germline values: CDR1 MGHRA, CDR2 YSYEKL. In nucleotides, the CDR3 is TGCGCCAGCAGCCAAGTTCCGACCTTGATAGAGGACACTGAAGCTTTCTTT. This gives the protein CASSQVPTLIEDTEAFF.

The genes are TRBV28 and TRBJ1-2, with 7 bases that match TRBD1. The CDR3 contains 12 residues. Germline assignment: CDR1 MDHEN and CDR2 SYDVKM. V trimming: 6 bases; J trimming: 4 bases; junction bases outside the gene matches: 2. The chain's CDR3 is CASRRDSYGYTF. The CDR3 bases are TGTGCCAGCAGACGGGACAGCTATGGCTACACCTTC.

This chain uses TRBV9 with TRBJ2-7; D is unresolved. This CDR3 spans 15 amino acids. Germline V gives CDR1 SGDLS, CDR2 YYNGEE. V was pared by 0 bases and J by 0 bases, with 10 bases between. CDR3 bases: TGTGCCAGCAGCGTAGTACCGGCTAGCTCCTACGAGCAGTACTTC. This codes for CASSVVPASSYEQYF.

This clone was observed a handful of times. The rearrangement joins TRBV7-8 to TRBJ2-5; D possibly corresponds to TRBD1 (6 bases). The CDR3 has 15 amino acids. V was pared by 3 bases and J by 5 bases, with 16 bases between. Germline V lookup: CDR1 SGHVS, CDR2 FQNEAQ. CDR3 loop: CASSFWNREIETQYF. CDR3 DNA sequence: TGTGCCAGCAGCTTCTGGAACAGGGAGATTGAGACCCAGTACTTC.

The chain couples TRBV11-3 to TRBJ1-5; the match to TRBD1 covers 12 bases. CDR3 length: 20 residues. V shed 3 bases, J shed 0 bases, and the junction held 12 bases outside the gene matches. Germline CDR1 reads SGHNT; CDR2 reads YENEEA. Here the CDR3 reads CASSLTGTGGKGYSNQPQHF. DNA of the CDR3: TGTGCCAGCAGCTTGACCGGGACAGGGGGCAAGGGGTATAGCAATCAGCCCCAGCATTTT.

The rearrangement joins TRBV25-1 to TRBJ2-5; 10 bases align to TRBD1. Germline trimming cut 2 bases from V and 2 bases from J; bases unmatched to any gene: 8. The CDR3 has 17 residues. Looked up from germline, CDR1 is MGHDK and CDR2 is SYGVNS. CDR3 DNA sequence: TGTGCCAGCAGTGAAGCTCCCGGGACAGGGGTACAAGAGACCCAGTACTTC. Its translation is CASSEAPGTGVQETQYF.

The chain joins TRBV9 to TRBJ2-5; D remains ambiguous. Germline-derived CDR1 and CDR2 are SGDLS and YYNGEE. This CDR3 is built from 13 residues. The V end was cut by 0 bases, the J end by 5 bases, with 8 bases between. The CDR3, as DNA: TGTGCCAGCAGCGTAGAATTTCGGGAGACCCAGTACTTC. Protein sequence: CASSVEFRETQYF.

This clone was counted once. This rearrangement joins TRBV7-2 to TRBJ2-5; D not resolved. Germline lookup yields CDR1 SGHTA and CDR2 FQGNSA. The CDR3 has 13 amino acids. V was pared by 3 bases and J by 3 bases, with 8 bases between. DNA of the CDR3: TGTGCCAGCAGCTTCGGCAGGAAAGAGACCCAGTACTTC. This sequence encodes CASSFGRKETQYF. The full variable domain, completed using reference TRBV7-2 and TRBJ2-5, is GAGVSQSPSNKVTEKGKDVELRCDPISGHTALYWYRQSLGQGLEFLIYFQGNSAPDKSGLPSDRFSAERTGGSVSTLTIQRTQQEDSAVYLCASSFGRKETQYFGPGTRLLVL.